This T cell receptor beta chain was identified in a study of blood T cell repertoires in COVID-19. The length of the CDR3 is 17 residues. Unmatched junction bases numbered 7, after V lost 4 bases and J lost 7 bases. The germline gives CDR1 MNHNS, CDR2 SASEGT. Libraries were prepared by immunoSEQ multiplex PCR; TCRdb keeps only in-frame clonotypes and omits some of them. The sample has fewer than 200,000 clones, about nine tenths seen once. Sequencing used peripheral blood. J is TRBJ2-1 and V is TRBV6-1; 16 nucleotides agree with TRBD2. The TCR sequence derives from a man in his sixties with acute or convalescent COVID-19. CDR3 loop: CASSAKGTSGRVNEQFF. CDR3 in DNA: TGTGCCAGCAGTGCCAAGGGGACTAGCGGGAGGGTAAATGAGCAGTTCTTC.